This T cell receptor (beta chain) was recorded in a study of cytomegalovirus exposure and HLA in healthy donors. Regarding the study as a whole: As a later analysis revealed, most CMV-associated TCR beta chains appeared HLA-restricted. Reports indicated that the classifier achieved high specificity and sensitivity in diagnosing cytomegalovirus status. It was likely that a cluster of highly shared sequence variants was a sequencing artifact.

Primers: 60 Vbeta forward and 13 Jbeta reverse. The data were produced by immunoSEQ multiplex PCR, yet TCRdb's version contains in-frame clones alone and is incomplete. The profile covers some 250,000 clones, with over 80% appearing a single time and 5% to 6.5% taken by the ten largest. Points on this clone: Its antigen is undetermined.

Trimming removed 4 bases at V and 4 bases at J, with 20 bases between. The CDR3 consists of 16 residues. Germline V gene data show CDR1 as SGHTS and CDR2 as YDEGEE. The sample was PBMCs. This chain uses TRBV5-8 with TRBJ1-1; perhaps TRBD1 as D (5 bases). The receptor comes from a middle-aged woman in good health and CMV-seropositive. The CDR3, as DNA: TGTGCCAGCAGCCCCTGGAGGGGTTCTCAGGGCACTGAAGCTTTCTTT. This codes for CASSPWRGSQGTEAFF.